These 27 T cell receptor beta chains were sequenced from one sample in a study of T-cell memory formation after mild COVID-19. Each CDR3 protein is one row after TCRdb ran MiXCR on the 5' RACE reads. The repertoire holds 400,000 or so distinct CDR3 sequences, with 21% as singletons. What was sequenced was PBMCs or a T cell subset sorted from them (not recorded which). The receptors shown here come from an adult woman who had mild COVID-19 (a few samples of this study predate the infection). Cell type and time point are not known.

This clonotype appeared a few times. The chain links TRBV12-3 or TRBV12-4 to TRBJ1-1, with D perhaps matching TRBD1 (6 bases). The CDR3 spans 14 residues. Trimming shortened V by 6 bases and J by 4 bases, and 15 bases separated the two germline ends. CDR3: CASRQGGSSTEAFF. The DNA for the CDR3 is TGTGCCAGCAGGCAAGGGGGTAGTAGCACTGAAGCTTTCTTT.

The chain is built from TRBV5-1 and TRBJ2-3; 15 bases map to TRBD2. Looked up from germline, CDR1 is SGHRS and CDR2 is YFSETQ. The junction had 12 bases not matched to a gene; V was cut back by 4 bases and J by 6 bases. The CDR3 spans 18 residues. This CDR3 is CASSRGLAGGQSSDTQYF. DNA of the CDR3: TGCGCCAGCAGCCGAGGACTAGCGGGGGGGCAATCATCGGATACGCAGTATTTT.

The V gene is TRBV5-1, the J gene TRBJ2-7; either TRBD1 or TRBD2 may supply D (6 bases each). This CDR3 spans 15 amino acids. Trimming left V 0 bases short and J 0 bases short, with 10 bases between. Germline-derived CDR1 and CDR2 are SGHRS and YFSETQ. As DNA, the CDR3 is TGCGCCAGCAGCTTGGTTCCGGGGGCCTCCTACGAGCAGTACTTC. Translated: CASSLVPGASYEQYF. Together with reference TRBV5-1 and TRBJ2-7, the CDR3 gives the full variable domain: KAGVTQTPRYLIKTRGQQVTLSCSPISGHRSVSWYQQTPGQGLQFLFEYFSETQRNKGNFPGRFSGRQFSNSRSEMNVSTLELGDSALYLCASSLVPGASYEQYFGPGTRLTVT.

This clonotype was seen a handful of times. This chain joins TRBV12-3 or TRBV12-4 and TRBJ2-1; a weak D match, TRBD1 (6 bases). The CDR3 is 14 residues long. V gave up 3 bases and J gave up 10 bases, with 16 bases separating them. The CDR3 DNA sequence: TGTGCCAGCAGTTTGGGGGCAGGGAGTGGGGAGCAGTTCTTC. It is translated as CASSLGAGSGEQFF.

This clonotype occurred a few times. The chain couples TRBV5-1 to TRBJ2-1; D not certain. Per the germline V gene, CDR1 is SGHRS and CDR2 is YFSETQ. CDR3 length: 16 residues. Trimming pared 0 bases from V and 4 bases from J, leaving 14 bases between. CDR3 bases: TGCGCCAGCAGCTTGGGGGCGGACCCGAGATACAATGAGCAGTTCTTC. This sequence encodes CASSLGADPRYNEQFF.

In this sample, this clonotype turned up a few times. The chain recombines TRBV20-1 with TRBJ2-7, with D perhaps given as TRBD1 or TRBD2 (5 bases each). The CDR3 loop spans 15 amino acids. V lost 0 bases and J lost 5, with 17 bases in between. Germline V gives CDR1 DFQATT, CDR2 SNEGSKA (reference sequence). This CDR3 is CSARETSRGHHEQYF. The CDR3 nucleotides read TGCAGTGCTAGAGAGACCTCGAGGGGTCATCACGAGCAGTACTTC.

This clonotype was seen a handful of times. The rearrangement joins TRBV5-1 to TRBJ1-2; 7 positions match TRBD1. Germline assignment: CDR1 SGHRS and CDR2 YFSETQ. The CDR3 totals 14 residues. V lost 3 bases and J lost 2; bases outside the gene matches: 4. CDR3 sequence reads: CASSSEQGNYGYTF. The CDR3 bases are TGCGCCAGCAGCTCAGAACAGGGGAACTATGGCTACACCTTC.

This clonotype came up a few times. The V call is TRBV6-5, the J call TRBJ2-2; D might be TRBD1 (6 bases). This CDR3 has 15 amino acids. Germline-derived CDR1 and CDR2 are MNHEY and SVGAGI. Trimming pared 7 bases from V and 0 bases from J, leaving 12 bases between. The CDR3 spells CASTPRQANTGELFF. CDR3 nucleotide sequence: TGTGCCAGCACTCCCCGACAGGCGAACACCGGGGAGCTGTTTTTT.

This clonotype was counted between two and nine times. This chain links TRBV5-1 with TRBJ1-1; D remains ambiguous. CDR1 is SGHRS and CDR2 is YFSETQ in the germline V gene. The CDR3 extends over 12 amino acids. Trimming took off 1 base at V and 6 bases at J, with 7 bases between the two ends. This CDR3 is CASSLIGAEAFF. CDR3 nucleotides: TGCGCCAGCAGCTTGATCGGGGCTGAAGCTTTCTTT.

V and J are TRBV4-2 and TRBJ2-1; D might be TRBD1 or TRBD2, each matching 5 bases. Germline V gene sequence: CDR1 LGHNA, CDR2 YNFKEQ. V lost 1 base and J 6 bases, leaving 7 bases between the germline ends. This CDR3 is 13 amino acids long. CDR3: CASSQGGSNEQFF. The CDR3 region has the DNA TGTGCCAGCAGCCAAGGGGGGAGCAATGAGCAGTTCTTC.

The chain couples TRBV12-3 or TRBV12-4 to TRBJ2-1; 9 positions agree with TRBD2. The trim removed 1 base at V and 13 bases at J, leaving 8 bases unmatched. The CDR3 is 14 residues long. The CDR3 loop reads CASSLGASGKLQFF. The DNA of the CDR3 is TGTGCCAGCAGTTTAGGGGCTAGCGGGAAACTTCAGTTCTTC.

This clonotype appeared a few times. The rearrangement uses TRBV20-1 and TRBJ2-7; no firm D call. Germline assignment: CDR1 DFQATT and CDR2 SNEGSKA (reference sequence). There are 11 residues in the CDR3. Trimming pared 7 bases from V and 4 bases from J, leaving 11 bases between. In DNA, the CDR3 is TGCAGTGTTCGCTTAGAATACGAGCAGTACTTC. It codes for CSVRLEYEQYF.

This clonotype showed up just a few times. This chain links TRBV9 with TRBJ2-7, with D hard to call. CDR1 is SGDLS, CDR2 YYNGEE, per germline. This CDR3 has 14 residues. V was cut by 0 bases and J by 2 bases, with 9 bases left in between. The CDR3 reads CASSVGQSPYEQYF. As DNA, the CDR3 is TGTGCCAGCAGCGTAGGGCAGTCCCCCTACGAGCAGTACTTC.

This clonotype was observed a few times. The chain couples TRBV5-6 to TRBJ2-3; D not resolved. The CDR3 is made up of 12 amino acids. CDR1 is SGHDT and CDR2 is YYEEEE in the germline V gene. V was trimmed by 3 bases and J by 6 bases, leaving 8 bases between them. The CDR3: CASSWGGDTQYF. The CDR3 DNA is TGTGCCAGCAGCTGGGGTGGGGATACGCAGTATTTT.

This clonotype was detected a few times. V gene TRBV12-3 or TRBV12-4 combines with J gene TRBJ2-6; TRBD2 might be the D (6 bases). This CDR3 is built from 14 residues. V shed 6 bases and J shed 4 bases, with 10 bases lying between them. DNA of the CDR3: TGTGCCAGCAGGCGGGGTTTAGGGGCCAACGTCCTGACTTTC. Encoded protein: CASRRGLGANVLTF.

This clonotype turned up a few times. The chain has TRBV7-3 and TRBJ2-3, with D maybe TRBD2 (6 bases). The CDR3 consists of 16 residues. V was trimmed by 6 bases and J by 0 bases, leaving 16 bases between them. Germline V gives CDR1 SGHTA, CDR2 FQGTGA. Here the CDR3 reads CASRRRAGSSTDTQYF. The DNA of the CDR3 is TGTGCCAGCAGACGAAGGGCGGGGTCGAGCACAGATACGCAGTATTTT.

V is TRBV7-9 and J is TRBJ1-4; D is undetermined. Germline lookup yields CDR1 SEHNR and CDR2 FQNEAQ (reference sequence). Trimming removed 5 bases at V and 2 bases at J, with 9 bases between. There are 14 residues in the CDR3. The CDR3 sequence: CASSSSPTNEKLFF. The CDR3 bases are TGTGCCAGCAGCAGTAGCCCCACTAATGAAAAACTGTTTTTT.

This clonotype was counted a few times. V usage is TRBV5-1 and J usage is TRBJ2-6; D is ambiguous. CDR1 is SGHRS, CDR2 YFSETQ, per germline. This CDR3 has 17 amino acids. Trimming cost V 1 base and J 0 bases, with 11 bases left between them. CDR3 protein: CASSLSYSYSGANVLTF. The CDR3 coding sequence is TGCGCCAGCAGCTTGTCTTACAGCTACTCTGGGGCCAACGTCCTGACTTTC.

The V call is TRBV5-1, the J call TRBJ1-4; D possibly corresponds to TRBD1 (6 bases). Germline loops: CDR1 SGHRS, CDR2 YFSETQ. CDR3 size: 15 residues. The germline V and J ends were trimmed by 3 bases and 4 bases, with 13 bases remaining between them. CDR3 protein: CASSSTGGYNEKLFF. In DNA, the CDR3 is TGCGCCAGCAGCTCCACGGGGGGCTATAATGAAAAACTGTTTTTT. Using reference TRBV5-1 and TRBJ1-4 for the parts outside the CDR3, the full variable domain is KAGVTQTPRYLIKTRGQQVTLSCSPISGHRSVSWYQQTPGQGLQFLFEYFSETQRNKGNFPGRFSGRQFSNSRSEMNVSTLELGDSALYLCASSSTGGYNEKLFFGSGTQLSVL.

This clonotype was counted only a few times. The CDR3 nucleotides are TGTGCCAGCTTACTTTCTAGCGGGGGATATCACGAGCAGTACTTC. Protein: CASLLSSGGYHEQYF. The V gene is TRBV7-8, the J gene TRBJ2-7, with 10 bases identical to TRBD2. The CDR3 extends over 15 amino acids. Losses at the gene ends were 8 bases for V and 5 bases for J; bases not matched to a gene: 12. The V gene's germline CDR1 is SGHVS and CDR2 FQNEAQ.

This clonotype was detected ten times or more. The V and J genes are TRBV27 and TRBJ2-1; a possible D gene is TRBD2 (5 bases). Trimming left V 8 bases short and J 8 bases short, with 25 bases between. CDR1 and CDR2 (germline): MNHEY, SMNVEV (reference sequence). The CDR3 sequence is 16 residues long. CDR3 region: CASALLTGYHLHEQFF. DNA of the CDR3: TGTGCCAGCGCCTTACTAACGGGATACCACCTTCATGAGCAGTTCTTC.

The CDR3 bases are TGTGCCTGGAGTGCCGGGAAAGGGGGCGCAACGGAGACCCAGTACTTC. As protein: CAWSAGKGGATETQYF. The V call is TRBV30, the J call TRBJ2-5, with TRBD1 matching 7 bases. This CDR3 contains 16 residues. V was clipped by 1 base and J by 5 bases; unmatched bases: 13. Germline V gives CDR1 GTSNPN, CDR2 SVGIG (reference sequence). The full variable domain, with the rest looked up from reference TRBV30 and TRBJ2-5, is SQTIHQWPATLVQPVGSPLSLECTVEGTSNPNLYWYRQAAGRGLQLLFYSVGIGQISSEVPQNLSASRPQDRQFILSSKKLLLSDSGFYLCAWSAGKGGATETQYFGPGTRLLVL.

Only a few counts were recorded for this clonotype. The chain employs TRBV7-2 and TRBJ2-7, with 7 bases lining up with TRBD2. CDR3 length equals 15 residues. V was pared by 0 bases and J by 5 bases, with 7 bases of the junction left unmatched. Germline V gives CDR1 SGHTA, CDR2 FQGNSA. The CDR3 DNA is TGTGCCAGCAGCTTAGCGGGGAGGGCCGTCCACGAGCAGTACTTC. Residues: CASSLAGRAVHEQYF.

This clonotype was detected many times. The chain is built from TRBV2 and TRBJ2-7, with 8 positions matching TRBD1. The germline V gene has CDR1 SNHLY and CDR2 FYNNEI. CDR3 length: 12 residues. V was pared by 4 bases and J by 4 bases, with 0 bases of the junction left unmatched. The CDR3 sequence: CASSGQGYEQYF. The CDR3 DNA reads TGTGCCAGCAGTGGACAGGGGTACGAGCAGTACTTC.

This clonotype turned up a few times. This chain uses TRBV5-1 with TRBJ2-1; 9 bases are a match to TRBD2. CDR3 length: 15 amino acids. Germline assignment: CDR1 SGHRS and CDR2 YFSETQ. The V gene end was trimmed by 4 bases and the J gene end by 7 bases; junction bases not matched to a gene: 9. The CDR3, as DNA: TGCGCCAGCAGCCCTGCAGGGCGGGAGGGTAATGAGCAGTTCTTC. This codes for CASSPAGREGNEQFF.

This clonotype turned up a few times. V usage is TRBV6-5 and J usage is TRBJ2-1; the D gene is possibly TRBD2 (6 bases). Trimming left V 6 bases short and J 5 bases short, with 17 bases between. CDR1 is MNHEY and CDR2 is SVGAGI in the germline V gene. The CDR3 runs 15 residues. The CDR3 DNA is TGTGCCAGCAGCCGCCGTGGGACTTTACACAATGAGCAGTTCTTC. Residues: CASSRRGTLHNEQFF.

The chain is built from TRBV5-4 and TRBJ1-6; D may be TRBD1 (6 bases). V lost 0 bases, J lost 10 bases, and 14 bases lay in between. The CDR3 totals 15 residues. CDR1 and CDR2 (germline): SGHNT, YYREEE (reference sequence). CDR3 nucleotide sequence: TGTGCCAGCAGCTTGGCCGTGGCAGGGGAGTCACCCCTCCACTTT. Translation: CASSLAVAGESPLHF.